This T cell receptor beta chain was documented in a study of cytomegalovirus exposure and HLA in healthy donors. The study's findings and limits: For most TCR beta V segments, an earlier analysis put the productive rate at about 87% or about 30% of the time. Sequencing depth across donors, presence/absence analyses assumed, was roughly uniform. A missense variant in DCLRE1C was later tied to TCR beta V- and J-gene trimming.

Amplification used 60 Vbeta primers and 13 Jbeta primers. Source study methods: Later, an analysis found 65 million to 85 million unique TCR beta chains, and around 10 million of these were shared. Sequenced by immunoSEQ multiplex PCR; TCRdb stores in-frame clones only, minus some. The V and J calls and clone size were taken over from that table, and D and trimming were inferred from the DNA. The sample has more than 120,000 clones, 65% to 90% seen once. This clone was seen once. Its antigen remains unidentified. Unmatched junction bases numbered 7, after V lost 3 bases and J lost 1 base. This CDR3 region has 16 residues. Germline V gene sequence: CDR1 SEHNR, CDR2 FQNEAQ (reference sequence).

This clonotype was sampled from a woman aged 30 to 39 in good health and CMV-seronegative. Sequenced material: PBMCs. The V and J genes are TRBV7-9 and TRBJ2-3; 7 bases agree with TRBD1. DNA for the CDR3: TGTGCCAGCAGCTTGCTGACAGGGTCCGGCACAGATACGCAGTATTTT. Translated: CASSLLTGSGTDTQYF.